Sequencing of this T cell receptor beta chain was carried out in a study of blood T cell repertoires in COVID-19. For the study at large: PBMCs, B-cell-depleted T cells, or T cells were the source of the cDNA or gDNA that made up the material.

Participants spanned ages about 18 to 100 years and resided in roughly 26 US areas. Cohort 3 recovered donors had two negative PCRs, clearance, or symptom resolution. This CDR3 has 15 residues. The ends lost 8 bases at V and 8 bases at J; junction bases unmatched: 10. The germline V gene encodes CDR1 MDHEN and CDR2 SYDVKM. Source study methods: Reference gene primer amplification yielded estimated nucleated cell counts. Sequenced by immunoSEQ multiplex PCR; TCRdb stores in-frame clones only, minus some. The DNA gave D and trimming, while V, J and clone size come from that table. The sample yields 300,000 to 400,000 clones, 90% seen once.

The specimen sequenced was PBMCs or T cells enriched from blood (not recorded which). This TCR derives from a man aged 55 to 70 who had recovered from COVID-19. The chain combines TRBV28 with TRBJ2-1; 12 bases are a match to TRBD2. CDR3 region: CASVQTSGSIDEQFF. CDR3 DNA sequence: TGTGCCAGCGTGCAGACTAGCGGGAGTATTGATGAGCAGTTCTTC.